The next 15 T cell receptor beta chains were all read from a single sample in a study of blood T cells in healthy people across ages. Alongside a J-beta primer mix, a sample-barcoded 5' primer served in a second PCR lasting about 7 to 12 cycles. MiXCR, run by TCRdb on the 5' RACE reads, gives a single entry per CDR3 protein. Of hundreds of thousands of distinct CDR3 sequences listed, around 21% were seen once; the top ten hold about 3.6%. Source material: blood. All receptors derive from a man in his 70s in good health.

The chain links TRBV12-3 or TRBV12-4 to TRBJ1-1, with a weak D call TRBD1 (5 bases). The V and J ends lost 4 bases and 1 base respectively, with 13 bases between them. The CDR3 spans 15 residues. CDR3 DNA sequence: TGTGCCAGCAGTTACCAACGGGGGGGGAACACTGAAGCTTTCTTT. It yields the protein CASSYQRGGNTEAFF.

This clonotype came up a few times. This chain joins TRBV5-1 and TRBJ2-1; 9 positions match TRBD1. CDR1 and CDR2 from the germline V gene are SGHRS and YFSETQ. CDR3 length equals 16 residues. Trimming at V came to 0 bases and at J to 6 bases, leaving 7 bases not matched to a gene. This chain's CDR3 is CASSLVSQGAPNEQFF. In DNA, the CDR3 is TGCGCCAGCAGCTTGGTGTCACAGGGGGCGCCCAATGAGCAGTTCTTC.

This clonotype was observed a few times. This chain connects TRBV2 to TRBJ2-3, with 8 bases fitting TRBD2. Germline values: CDR1 SNHLY, CDR2 FYNNEI. The trim removed 7 bases at V and 3 bases at J, leaving 3 bases unmatched. The CDR3 is made up of 13 amino acids. The CDR3 reads CASTGRATDTQYF. For the CDR3, the DNA is TGTGCCAGCACCGGGAGGGCGACAGATACGCAGTATTTT.

This clonotype was counted only a few times. The chain carries TRBV9 and TRBJ2-1; 9 positions match TRBD2. J lost 5 bases, V lost 0 bases, and 6 bases had no gene match. The V gene's germline CDR1 is SGDLS and CDR2 YYNGEE. CDR3 length: 16 amino acids. In DNA form, the CDR3 reads TGTGCCAGCAGCGTAGTAGGTCTAGCGGGACACAATGAGCAGTTCTTC. Encoded protein: CASSVVGLAGHNEQFF. Together with reference TRBV9 and TRBJ2-1, the CDR3 gives the full variable domain: DSGVTQTPKHLITATGQRVTLRCSPRSGDLSVYWYQQSLDQGLQFLIQYYNGEERAKGNILERFSAQQFPDLHSELNLSSLELGDSALYFCASSVVGLAGHNEQFFGPGTRLTVL.

This clonotype occurred a few times. The V call is TRBV29-1, the J call TRBJ1-4; a possible D gene is TRBD1 (5 bases). The germline V gene has CDR1 SQVTM and CDR2 ANQGSEA. V gave up 5 bases and J gave up 10 bases, with 14 bases separating them. There are 12 residues in the CDR3. This CDR3 reads CSVLRDGVKLFF. CDR3 coding DNA: TGCAGCGTTCTACGGGACGGCGTAAAACTGTTTTTT. Combining the CDR3 with reference TRBV29-1 and TRBJ1-4 gives the whole variable domain SAVISQKPSRDICQRGTSLTIQCQVDSQVTMMFWYRQQPGQSLTLIATANQGSEATYESGFVIDKFPISRPNLTFSTLTVSNMSPEDSSIYLCSVLRDGVKLFFGSGTQLSVL.

This clonotype showed up many times. The chain has TRBV7-9 and TRBJ2-1; 8 bases are shared with TRBD2. This CDR3 contains 15 residues. Trimming removed 1 base from V and 6 bases from J; junction bases left unmatched: 5. Germline V gene sequence: CDR1 SEHNR, CDR2 FQNEAQ (reference sequence). The DNA of the CDR3 is TGTGCCAGCAGCTTAGGTCCTCTAGCGGGCAATGAGCAGTTCTTC. Translation: CASSLGPLAGNEQFF. Combining the CDR3 with reference TRBV7-9 and TRBJ2-1 gives the whole variable domain DTGVSQNPRHKITKRGQNVTFRCDPISEHNRLYWYRQTLGQGPEFLTYFQNEAQLEKSRLLSDRFSAERPKGSFSTLEIQRTEQGDSAMYLCASSLGPLAGNEQFFGPGTRLTVL.

The CDR3 is CASSLGQGADEQFF. CDR3 DNA: TGCGCCAGCAGCTTGGGACAGGGGGCAGATGAGCAGTTCTTC. This rearrangement joins TRBV5-1 to TRBJ2-1, with 10 bases identical to TRBD1. CDR3 size: 14 residues. In germline, CDR1 is SGHRS, CDR2 YFSETQ. The V segment lost 0 bases and the J segment 8 bases; nucleotides outside the gene matches: 2.

The V call is TRBV28, the J call TRBJ2-5, with no clear D. The last part of the DNA fits TRBJ2-7 better; the J call may be wrong. Germline V gene lookup returns CDR1 MDHEN and CDR2 SYDVKM. The CDR3 loop spans 14 amino acids. The CDR3 sequence: CASSGAGKDYEQYF. The CDR3 nucleotides are TGTGCCAGCAGTGGCGCAGGTAAGGACTACGAGCAGTACTTC.

The CDR3, as DNA: TGTGCCAGCAGTTTTGAGGGAGTAGGATCACCCCTCCACTTT. Its translation: CASSFEGVGSPLHF. The rearrangement uses TRBV27 and TRBJ1-6; D remains ambiguous. V was shortened by 3 bases and J by 10 bases, with 13 bases between the two germline ends. The CDR3 is 14 residues long. In germline, CDR1 is MNHEY, CDR2 SMNVEV (reference sequence).

This clonotype was picked up one time. V gene TRBV7-2 combines with J gene TRBJ1-5, with unresolved D. Per germline, CDR1 SGHTA and CDR2 FQGNSA. Trimming took 1 base from V and 0 from J, leaving 7 bases between them. There are 15 residues in the CDR3. The CDR3 DNA reads as TGTGCCAGCAGCTTAGGACCATATAGCAATCAGCCCCAGCATTTT. Encoded protein: CASSLGPYSNQPQHF. The entire variable domain, with the rest obtained from reference TRBV7-2 and TRBJ1-5, is as follows: GAGVSQSPSNKVTEKGKDVELRCDPISGHTALYWYRQSLGQGLEFLIYFQGNSAPDKSGLPSDRFSAERTGGSVSTLTIQRTQQEDSAVYLCASSLGPYSNQPQHFGDGTRLSIL.

V gene TRBV29-1 combines with J gene TRBJ1-1; D is ambiguous. CDR3 size: 11 residues. V lost 4 bases, J lost 10 bases, and 13 bases lay in between. In germline, CDR1 is SQVTM, CDR2 ANQGSEA. The CDR3 nucleotides read TGCAGCGTTGTAGGGTCGCGTGGAGCTTTCTTT. Translation: CSVVGSRGAFF. Supplemented by reference TRBV29-1 and TRBJ1-1, the full variable domain reads SAVISQKPSRDICQRGTSLTIQCQVDSQVTMMFWYRQQPGQSLTLIATANQGSEATYESGFVIDKFPISRPNLTFSTLTVSNMSPEDSSIYLCSVVGSRGAFFGQGTRLTVV.

In its sample, this clonotype was seen a few times. This chain connects TRBV12-3 or TRBV12-4 to TRBJ2-5; TRBD1 agrees at 10 bases. The CDR3 is 14 residues long. J gave up 5 bases and V 7 bases, and 7 bases lay outside the gene matches. The CDR3 protein is CASTLGDRGETQYF. The CDR3 DNA reads as TGTGCCAGCACCTTGGGGGACAGGGGTGAGACCCAGTACTTC.

The chain links TRBV5-1 to TRBJ2-3; tentative D call: TRBD2 (6 bases). This CDR3 is 15 amino acids long. Trimming removed 3 bases from V and 3 bases from J, with 14 bases in between. The germline CDR1 and CDR2 sequences are SGHRS and YFSETQ. CDR3 DNA sequence: TGCGCCAGCAGCTCCAGGGAGGTTAGGACAGATACGCAGTATTTT. Amino acid sequence: CASSSREVRTDTQYF. The whole variable domain, remainder taken from reference TRBV5-1 and TRBJ2-3, is KAGVTQTPRYLIKTRGQQVTLSCSPISGHRSVSWYQQTPGQGLQFLFEYFSETQRNKGNFPGRFSGRQFSNSRSEMNVSTLELGDSALYLCASSSREVRTDTQYFGPGTRLTVL.

The rearrangement joins TRBV12-3 or TRBV12-4 to TRBJ2-1; 8 bases fit TRBD2. J lost 6 bases, V lost 7 bases, and 17 bases had no gene match. This CDR3 spans 17 amino acids. CDR3 sequence reads: CASKQLLGAGVPNEQFF. Here the CDR3 DNA reads TGTGCCAGCAAACAACTATTGGGAGCGGGAGTCCCCAATGAGCAGTTCTTC.

DNA for the CDR3: TGTGCCAGCAGAGGGGACAGGGTATCCGACGAGCAGTACTTC. As protein: CASRGDRVSDEQYF. The chain joins TRBV2 to TRBJ2-7; 9 nucleotides line up with TRBD1. The V segment lost 6 bases and the J segment 5 bases; nucleotides outside the gene matches: 8. The CDR3 totals 14 residues. Germline V gene data show CDR1 as SNHLY and CDR2 as FYNNEI.